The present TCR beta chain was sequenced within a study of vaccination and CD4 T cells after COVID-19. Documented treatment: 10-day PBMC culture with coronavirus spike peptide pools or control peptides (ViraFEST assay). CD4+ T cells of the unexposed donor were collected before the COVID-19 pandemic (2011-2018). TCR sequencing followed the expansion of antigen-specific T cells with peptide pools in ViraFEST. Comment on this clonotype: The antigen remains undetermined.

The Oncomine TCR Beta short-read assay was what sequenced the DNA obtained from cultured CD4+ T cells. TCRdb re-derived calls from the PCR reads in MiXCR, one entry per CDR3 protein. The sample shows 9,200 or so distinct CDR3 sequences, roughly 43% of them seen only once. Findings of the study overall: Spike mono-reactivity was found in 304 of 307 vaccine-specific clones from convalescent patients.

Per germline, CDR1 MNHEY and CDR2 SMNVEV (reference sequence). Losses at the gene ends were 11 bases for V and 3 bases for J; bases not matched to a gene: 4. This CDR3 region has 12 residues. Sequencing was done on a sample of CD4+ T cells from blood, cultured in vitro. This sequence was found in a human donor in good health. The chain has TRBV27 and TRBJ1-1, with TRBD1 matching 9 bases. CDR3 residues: CASRDRDTEAFF. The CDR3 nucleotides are TGTGCCTCCCGGGACAGGGACACTGAAGCTTTCTTT.